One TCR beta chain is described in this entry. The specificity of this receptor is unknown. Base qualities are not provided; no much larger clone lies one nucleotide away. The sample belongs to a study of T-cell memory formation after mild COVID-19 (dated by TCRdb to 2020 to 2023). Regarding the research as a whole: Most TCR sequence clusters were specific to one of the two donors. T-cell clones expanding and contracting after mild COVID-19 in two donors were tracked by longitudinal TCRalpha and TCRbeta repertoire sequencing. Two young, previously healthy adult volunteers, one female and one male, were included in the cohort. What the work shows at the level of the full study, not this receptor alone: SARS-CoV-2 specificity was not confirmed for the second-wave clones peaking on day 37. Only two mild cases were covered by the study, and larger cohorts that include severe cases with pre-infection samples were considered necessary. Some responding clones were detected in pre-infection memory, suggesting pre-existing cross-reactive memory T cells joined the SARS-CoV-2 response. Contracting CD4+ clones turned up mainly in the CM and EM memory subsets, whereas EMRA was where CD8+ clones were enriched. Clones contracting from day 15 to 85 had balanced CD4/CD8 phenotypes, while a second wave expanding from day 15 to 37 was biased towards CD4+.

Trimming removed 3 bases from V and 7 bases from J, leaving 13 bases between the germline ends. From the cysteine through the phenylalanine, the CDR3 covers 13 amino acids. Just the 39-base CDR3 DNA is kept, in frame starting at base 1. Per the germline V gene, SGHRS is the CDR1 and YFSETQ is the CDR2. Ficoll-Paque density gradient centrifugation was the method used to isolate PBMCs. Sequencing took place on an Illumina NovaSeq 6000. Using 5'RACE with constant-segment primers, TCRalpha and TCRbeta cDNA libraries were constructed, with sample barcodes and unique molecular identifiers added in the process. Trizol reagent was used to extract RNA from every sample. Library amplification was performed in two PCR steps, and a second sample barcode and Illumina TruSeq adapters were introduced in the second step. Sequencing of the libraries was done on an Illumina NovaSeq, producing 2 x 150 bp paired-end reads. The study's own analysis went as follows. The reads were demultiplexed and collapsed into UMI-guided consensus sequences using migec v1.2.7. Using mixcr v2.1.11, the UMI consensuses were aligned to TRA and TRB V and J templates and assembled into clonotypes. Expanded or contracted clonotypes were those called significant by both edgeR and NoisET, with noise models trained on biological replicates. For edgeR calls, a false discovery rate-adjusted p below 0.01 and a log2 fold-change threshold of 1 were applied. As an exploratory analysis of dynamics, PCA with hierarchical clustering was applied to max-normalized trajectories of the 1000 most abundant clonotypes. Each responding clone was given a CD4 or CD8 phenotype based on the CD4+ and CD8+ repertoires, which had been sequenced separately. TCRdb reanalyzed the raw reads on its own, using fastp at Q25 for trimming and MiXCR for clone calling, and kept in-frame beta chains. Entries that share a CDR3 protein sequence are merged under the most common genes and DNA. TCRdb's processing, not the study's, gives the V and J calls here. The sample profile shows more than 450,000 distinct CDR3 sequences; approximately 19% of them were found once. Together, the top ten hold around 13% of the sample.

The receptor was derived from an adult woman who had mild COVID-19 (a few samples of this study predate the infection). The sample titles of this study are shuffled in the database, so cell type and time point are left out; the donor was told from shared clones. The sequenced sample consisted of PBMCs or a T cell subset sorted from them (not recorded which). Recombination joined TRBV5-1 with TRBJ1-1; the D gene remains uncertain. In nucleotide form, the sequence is TGCGCCAGCAGCTCGCAATTATCAGGTGAAGCTTTCTTT. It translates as CASSSQLSGEAFF.